Each of the 24 T cell receptor beta chains below was sequenced from the same sample in a study of Ad26.COV2.S vaccination and SARS-CoV-2 variants. Treatment here: 15 to 20 received Ad26.COV2.S at low or high dose, single or two shots; roughly five received placebo; per-sample allocation not given. Samples analyzed were those drawn on day 63 after the first vaccine or placebo injection. The repertoire was sequenced with immunoSEQ multiplex PCR; TCRdb's copy has only in-frame clones and lacks some. The sample contains 350,000 to 500,000 clones, 80% to 90% of which appear only once. Sequenced here: peripheral blood, sampled in a trial of Ad26.COV2.S vaccine versus placebo. The receptors originated from a person aged 18 to 65 who received the Ad26.COV2.S COVID-19 vaccine or a placebo.

This clone has a handful of counts. In nucleotides, the CDR3 is TGTGCCAGCAGTCCGTCGGTAACAGGGAGATCGGGCTACACCTTC. The encoded protein is CASSPSVTGRSGYTF. V is TRBV28 and J is TRBJ1-2, with D possibly TRBD1 on 6 matching bases. This CDR3 is built from 15 residues. Germline V gene sequence: CDR1 MDHEN, CDR2 SYDVKM. V lost 5 bases and J 8 bases, leaving 21 bases between the germline ends.

The V and J genes are TRBV11-3 and TRBJ2-7; D possibly corresponds to TRBD2 (6 bases). This CDR3 region has 15 residues. With 5 bases removed from V and 2 bases from J, the gap between germline ends came to 16 bases. Germline assignment: CDR1 SGHNT and CDR2 YENEEA. CDR3 DNA: TGTGCCAGCAGCCCTGGGGGGATGGGGACCTACGAGCAGTACTTC. Amino acid sequence: CASSPGGMGTYEQYF.

The V and J genes are TRBV7-2 and TRBJ1-1; no definite D call. The V end lost 1 base, the J end lost 6 bases, and 12 bases lay between the germline ends. The CDR3 length is 14 residues. Germline V gives CDR1 SGHTA, CDR2 FQGNSA. Here the CDR3 reads CASSLGRVPPEAFF. The CDR3, as DNA: TGTGCCAGCAGCTTAGGGAGGGTGCCCCCTGAAGCTTTCTTT.

The chain couples TRBV4-2 to TRBJ2-7, with no clear D. Germline CDR1 is LGHNA and CDR2 is YNFKEQ. CDR3 length: 15 amino acids. V lost 0 bases and J 6 bases, leaving 15 bases between the germline ends. For the CDR3, the DNA is TGTGCCAGCAGCCAAGATGTTGTGGGCCTCCTCGAGCAGTACTTC. This gives the protein CASSQDVVGLLEQYF.

This clone turned up a few times. The genes are TRBV3-1 (or the pseudogene TRBV3-2) and TRBJ1-1; 8 bases are shared with TRBD1. This CDR3 contains 14 residues. With 1 base clipped from V and 4 bases from J, the junction kept 2 bases outside the gene matches. Germline CDR1 and CDR2: LGHDT and YNNKEL (reference sequence). This chain's CDR3 is CASSQGDRFTEAFF. CDR3 nucleotides: TGTGCCAGCAGCCAAGGGGACAGGTTCACTGAAGCTTTCTTT.

The chain couples TRBV3-1 (or the pseudogene TRBV3-2) to TRBJ1-6; 8 bases fit TRBD1. The V gene end was trimmed by 4 bases and the J gene end by 7 bases; junction bases not matched to a gene: 9. This CDR3 spans 16 amino acids. CDR1 and CDR2 from the germline V gene are LGHDT and YNNKEL (reference sequence). The CDR3 loop is CASSRGSGTGNSPLHF. In DNA, the CDR3 is TGTGCCAGCAGCCGAGGATCCGGGACAGGAAATTCACCCCTCCACTTT.

For the CDR3, the DNA is TGTGCCAGCAGCGGACAGGGAGTGACTGAAGCTTTCTTT. It translates to CASSGQGVTEAFF. This chain uses TRBV2 with TRBJ1-1; 8 bases match TRBD1. V was clipped by 6 bases and J by 5 bases; unmatched bases: 5. Germline loops: CDR1 SNHLY, CDR2 FYNNEI. This CDR3 is 13 amino acids long.

This chain uses TRBV24-1 with TRBJ2-2; D gene unclear. V shed 4 bases and J shed 3 bases, with 14 bases lying between them. CDR1 KGHDR and CDR2 SFDVKD come from the germline V gene. The length of the CDR3 is 16 residues. The CDR3 bases are TGTGCCACCAGTGACTTGAACGGACGGGACACCGGGGAGCTGTTTTTT. Translation: CATSDLNGRDTGELFF.

V is TRBV7-2 and J is TRBJ2-3, with D possibly being TRBD1 (5 bases). The CDR3 is 14 amino acids. CDR1 is SGHTA, CDR2 FQGNSA, per germline. V was shortened by 1 base and J by 4 bases, with 9 bases between the two germline ends. The CDR3 bases are TGTGCCAGCAGCTTAGGCATAGGGGCAGATACGCAGTATTTT. The encoded protein is CASSLGIGADTQYF.

The V and J genes are TRBV5-8 and TRBJ1-2; 9 bases align to TRBD1. Losses at the gene ends were 4 bases for V and 8 bases for J; bases not matched to a gene: 12. The CDR3 loop spans 15 amino acids. CDR1 and CDR2 (germline): SGHTS, YDEGEE. The CDR3 region has the DNA TGTGCCAGCAGCGGCGTGGGACAGGGTCCTATAGGCTACACCTTC. This translates into CASSGVGQGPIGYTF.

The chain has TRBV20-1 and TRBJ2-7; 11 nucleotides line up with TRBD1. Germline V CDR1 and CDR2: DFQATT, SNEGSKA (reference sequence). J lost 6 bases, V lost 3 bases, and 4 bases had no gene match. This CDR3 has 13 residues. CDR3 amino acids: CSASRDRGFEQYF. CDR3 DNA sequence: TGCAGTGCTAGTCGGGACAGGGGGTTCGAGCAGTACTTC.

In its sample, this clone was seen once. This chain connects TRBV13 to TRBJ1-3; no firm D call. The CDR3 contains 12 residues. From germline, CDR1 is PRHDT and CDR2 FYEKMQ (reference sequence). The ends were cut back, 0 bases at V and 3 bases at J, with 0 bases in the middle. The CDR3 reads CASSLGGNTIYF. In nucleotides, the CDR3 is TGTGCCAGCAGCTTAGGTGGAAACACCATATATTTT.

This clone showed up just once. V usage is TRBV20-1 and J usage is TRBJ1-2, with 7 nucleotides matching TRBD1. The CDR3 totals 11 residues. CDR1 and CDR2 from the germline V gene are DFQATT and SNEGSKA (reference sequence). V lost 5 bases to trimming and J lost 12 bases; unmatched junction nucleotides: 9. Here the CDR3 reads CSACKDRRDTF. DNA for the CDR3: TGCAGTGCTTGTAAGGACAGGAGGGACACCTTC.

This clone was observed a single time. The V and J genes are TRBV20-1 and TRBJ1-1; D is perhaps TRBD1 (6 bases). This CDR3 has 13 amino acids. The V gene lost 6 bases and the J gene lost 0 bases, with 11 bases spanning the gap. Germline values: CDR1 DFQATT, CDR2 SNEGSKA (reference sequence). The CDR3 sequence: CSASNRVNTEAFF. The CDR3 bases are TGCAGTGCCAGTAACAGGGTGAACACTGAAGCTTTCTTT.

This chain links TRBV11-3 with TRBJ1-2, with D tentatively TRBD1 (5 bases). Germline V CDR1 and CDR2: SGHNT, YENEEA. V lost 7 bases and J lost 5, with 14 bases in between. The CDR3 consists of 13 residues. The CDR3 here is CASIIGTDYGYTF. The CDR3 DNA sequence: TGTGCCAGCATCATCGGGACTGATTATGGCTACACCTTC.

The rearrangement joins TRBV19 to TRBJ2-7; 9 positions match TRBD1. The J segment lost 0 bases and the V segment lost 7 bases, leaving 1 base of the junction unmatched. The CDR3 runs 13 residues. CDR1 is LNHDA, CDR2 SQIVND, per germline (reference sequence). The CDR3 region has the DNA TGTGCCAGTAACAGGGGGCTCTCCTACGAGCAGTACTTC. Translation gives CASNRGLSYEQYF.

This clone came up a few times. V gene TRBV28 combines with J gene TRBJ1-6; D may be TRBD1 (5 bases). The CDR3 runs to 16 residues. Germline CDR1 and CDR2: MDHEN and SYDVKM. With 8 bases removed from V and 8 bases from J, the gap between germline ends came to 22 bases. As DNA, the CDR3 is TGTGCCAGCGCTTCTCCCGGGACCGGCAGGGATTCACCCCTCCACTTT. Protein sequence: CASASPGTGRDSPLHF.

CDR3 in amino acids: CASSRDGNTIYF. CDR3 bases: TGTGCCAGCAGCCGCGACGGAAACACCATATATTTT. V and J are TRBV7-8 and TRBJ1-3; D unclear. CDR3 length: 12 residues. The germline V gene encodes CDR1 SGHVS and CDR2 FQNEAQ. V was pared by 5 bases and J by 4 bases, with 6 bases between.

This chain uses TRBV2 with TRBJ2-6; a weak D match, TRBD1 (6 bases). Trimming left V 4 bases short and J 4 bases short, with 11 bases between. From germline, CDR1 is SNHLY and CDR2 FYNNEI. CDR3 length: 15 residues. The CDR3 here is CASSVTGTGANVLTF. The CDR3 coding sequence is TGTGCCAGCAGTGTTACAGGGACCGGGGCCAACGTCCTGACTTTC.

The genes are TRBV4-3 and TRBJ1-2, with 11 positions matching TRBD1. There are 14 residues in the CDR3. V lost 4 bases, J lost 8 bases, and 6 bases stayed unmatched. The germline gives CDR1 LGHNA, CDR2 YSLEER. In DNA form, the CDR3 reads TGCGCCAGCAGCCTAGGGGGACAGGGGGACGGCTACACCTTC. Protein: CASSLGGQGDGYTF.

The count of this clone is one. The chain joins TRBV4-3 to TRBJ1-2; TRBD1 matches at 7 bases. Germline trimming cut 0 bases from V and 7 bases from J; bases unmatched to any gene: 17. This CDR3 has 18 residues. Germline lookup yields CDR1 LGHNA and CDR2 YSLEER. In DNA, the CDR3 is TGCGCCAGCAGCCAAGACACATGGGATACGGACAGGTTTCGTGGCTACACCTTC. Protein sequence: CASSQDTWDTDRFRGYTF.

The rearrangement joins TRBV7-2 to TRBJ1-3, with a weak D call TRBD1 (6 bases). From germline, CDR1 is SGHTA and CDR2 FQGNSA. The V gene lost 7 bases and the J gene lost 8 bases, with 21 bases spanning the gap. The length of the CDR3 is 15 residues. The CDR3 is CASTLQTGFGYTIYF. CDR3 sequence (DNA): TGTGCCAGCACCCTCCAGACAGGATTTGGGTACACCATATATTTT.

The chain couples TRBV2 to TRBJ2-5, with a tentative D call TRBD2 (5 bases). Per germline, CDR1 SNHLY and CDR2 FYNNEI. Trimming cost V 8 bases and J 5 bases, with 15 bases left between them. The CDR3 covers 13 residues. CDR3 sequence: CASGRESRETQYF. In DNA form, the CDR3 reads TGTGCCAGCGGACGGGAATCTCGGGAGACCCAGTACTTC.

This sequence joins TRBV19 and TRBJ1-3, with no clear D. V lost 6 bases and J 0 bases, leaving 12 bases between the germline ends. The CDR3 covers 15 residues. CDR1 and CDR2 (germline): LNHDA, SQIVND (reference sequence). The chain's CDR3 is CASSAWTASGNTIYF. The CDR3 DNA follows: TGTGCCAGTAGCGCCTGGACGGCCTCTGGAAACACCATATATTTT.